This T cell receptor (beta chain) derives from a study of T cells in Graves' hyperthyroidism and ophthalmopathy. General study results and limits: Within blood appeared most thyroid clonotypes that had expanded above 0.001.

As concerns this clonotype: Antigen: not known.

Each 10 ml fresh peripheral blood draw supplied the PBMCs. RNA transcripts served as the template for amplifying TCR beta CDR3 regions. First-round RT-PCR of the TCR CDR3 relied on the HTBI primer set. Using its own MiXCR run on the multiplex PCR reads, TCRdb lists one record per CDR3 protein. The data show hundreds of thousands of distinct CDR3 sequences, about 20% seen once. V dropped 1 base and J dropped 0 bases, with 11 bases sitting between them. Germline V gene sequence: CDR1 LNHDA, CDR2 SQIVND (reference sequence). CDR3 size: 16 residues. The chain joins TRBV19 to TRBJ2-3, with D uncertain. The clonotype originates from a man younger than 40 with Graves' ophthalmopathy. The sequencing input was blood. CDR3 loop: CASSIGASPSTDTQYF. CDR3 DNA: TGTGCCAGTAGTATAGGGGCCTCTCCTAGCACAGATACGCAGTATTTT.